These 18 T cell receptor beta chains were sequenced from one sample in a study of blood T cells in healthy people across ages. For the second PCR, which ran for about 6 to 12 cycles, a sample-barcoded 5' primer and a J-beta primer mix were used. TCRdb passed the 5' RACE reads through MiXCR, listing each CDR3 protein once. The sample lists 890,000 or so distinct CDR3 sequences; approximately 59% were seen once. Sample: blood. These receptors all come from a young man in good health.

This clonotype was picked up a small number of times. This sequence joins TRBV20-1 and TRBJ2-1; a weak D match, TRBD1 (5 bases). The CDR3 contains 16 residues. Germline V lookup: CDR1 DFQATT, CDR2 SNEGSKA (reference sequence). Trimming removed 3 bases from V and 3 bases from J, with 18 bases in between. The CDR3 loop reads CSASPLEQGIYNEQFF. The DNA for the CDR3 is TGCAGTGCTAGTCCCCTAGAGCAGGGAATCTACAATGAGCAGTTCTTC.

The chain joins TRBV6-2 or TRBV6-3 to TRBJ2-7; 9 nucleotides align to TRBD1. V dropped 6 bases and J dropped 9; count of bases not matched to a gene: 3. The CDR3 has 11 residues. The germline gives CDR1 MNHEY, CDR2 SVGEGT. The CDR3 sequence: CASSMDRGQYF. The CDR3 DNA follows: TGTGCCAGCAGCATGGACAGGGGGCAGTACTTC.

This sequence joins TRBV20-1 and TRBJ2-4; D is unclear. TRBJ2-7 matches the DNA end more closely, so the J call is doubtful. Germline CDR1 and CDR2: DFQATT and SNEGSKA (reference sequence). The CDR3 has 11 residues. CDR3 nucleotides: TGCAGTGCCCCCCTCCACGACGAGCAGTACTTC. This sequence encodes CSAPLHDEQYF.

This clonotype has a handful of counts. The chain combines TRBV7-2 with TRBJ2-7; weak D call: TRBD1 (6 bases). Germline lookup yields CDR1 SGHTA and CDR2 FQGNSA. This CDR3 is 14 amino acids long. V lost 5 bases to trimming and J lost 2 bases, with 13 bases between them. The CDR3, as DNA: TGTGCCAGCAGCGAGGAACAGGGACCCTACGAGCAGTACTTC. The encoded protein is CASSEEQGPYEQYF.

The gene calls are TRBV29-1 and TRBJ2-3, with a weak D call TRBD2 (5 bases). Germline V gene data show CDR1 as SQVTM and CDR2 as ANQGSEA. The CDR3 extends over 12 amino acids. The germline V and J ends were trimmed by 4 bases and 3 bases, with 8 bases remaining between them. The CDR3 spells CSVAGMTDTQYF. Here the CDR3 DNA reads TGCAGCGTTGCGGGGATGACAGATACGCAGTATTTT.

V usage is TRBV7-2 and J usage is TRBJ1-1, with a tentative D call TRBD1 (6 bases). This CDR3 has 16 amino acids. V gave up 5 bases and J gave up 5 bases, with 21 bases separating them. Per the germline V gene, CDR1 is SGHTA and CDR2 is FQGNSA. The CDR3 loop reads CASSPAFGGAHTEAFF. DNA for the CDR3: TGTGCCAGCAGCCCGGCGTTTGGGGGGGCACATACTGAAGCTTTCTTT.

The chain uses TRBV7-2 and TRBJ1-2; weak D call: TRBD1 (5 bases). Germline V CDR1 and CDR2: SGHTA, FQGNSA. The V end lost 1 base, the J end lost 4 bases, and 10 bases lay between the germline ends. CDR3 length: 14 amino acids. The CDR3 region is CASSLDRQSYGYTF. The CDR3 region has the DNA TGTGCCAGCAGCTTAGACAGACAGTCCTATGGCTACACCTTC.

The chain recombines TRBV7-8 with TRBJ2-1; D not certain. The CDR3 spans 14 residues. Germline loops: CDR1 SGHVS, CDR2 FQNEAQ. The ends were cut back, 5 bases at V and 2 bases at J, with 10 bases in the middle. The DNA of the CDR3 is TGTGCCAGCAGCCCCAGACCCCCCTACAATGAGCAGTTCTTC. This translates into CASSPRPPYNEQFF.

J is TRBJ1-2 and V is TRBV14; D may be TRBD1 (5 bases). CDR1 is SGHDN and CDR2 is FVKESK in the germline V gene. Trimming cost V 0 bases and J 8 bases, with 13 bases left between them. The CDR3 runs to 14 residues. Here the CDR3 reads CASSQDPGVAGYTF. CDR3 DNA sequence: TGTGCCAGCAGCCAAGATCCGGGGGTTGCCGGCTACACCTTC.

CDR3 coding DNA: TGTGCCAGCAGCCAAGAGGAGGGACAGATAACCGAGCAGTACTTC. Protein product: CASSQEEGQITEQYF. The chain couples TRBV4-2 to TRBJ2-7, with a weak D call TRBD1 (7 bases). Per the germline V gene, CDR1 is LGHNA and CDR2 is YNFKEQ. V lost 0 bases to trimming and J lost 6 bases, with 15 bases between them. The CDR3 contains 15 residues.

This clonotype was picked up a small number of times. The DNA of the CDR3 is TGTGCCAGCACCACCATCGGGGGGAACTATGGCTACACCTTC. This translates into CASTTIGGNYGYTF. V is TRBV7-2 and J is TRBJ1-2; TRBD1 might be the D (5 bases). Trimming pared 7 bases from V and 2 bases from J, leaving 14 bases between. Germline V lookup: CDR1 SGHTA, CDR2 FQGNSA. The CDR3 sequence is 14 residues long.

This chain uses TRBV7-9 with TRBJ1-2, with TRBD1 identical over 7 bases. The V and J ends lost 6 bases and 4 bases, in that order; junction bases with no gene match: 11. Germline CDR1 is SEHNR and CDR2 is FQNEAQ (reference sequence). The CDR3 consists of 15 residues. CDR3 coding DNA: TGTGCCAGCAGAACAAGCACAGGGGCGGGCTATGGCTACACCTTC. Translation gives CASRTSTGAGYGYTF. Drawing the rest from reference TRBV7-9 and TRBJ1-2, the complete variable domain is DTGVSQNPRHKITKRGQNVTFRCDPISEHNRLYWYRQTLGQGPEFLTYFQNEAQLEKSRLLSDRFSAERPKGSFSTLEIQRTEQGDSAMYLCASRTSTGAGYGYTFGSGTRLTVV.

This clonotype was observed a few times. The chain combines TRBV7-2 with TRBJ2-4; D uncertain. The V gene lost 8 bases and the J gene lost 0 bases, with 17 bases spanning the gap. The germline V gene has CDR1 SGHTA and CDR2 FQGNSA. The CDR3 runs 16 residues. As DNA, the CDR3 is TGTGCCAGCTCTGCCTTGTTAGCAGAAGCCAAAAACATTCAGTACTTC. It encodes CASSALLAEAKNIQYF.

The V call is TRBV10-3, the J call TRBJ1-1; D not certain. CDR1 ENHRY and CDR2 SYGVKD come from the germline V gene. The CDR3 is made up of 15 amino acids. V was pared by 0 bases and J by 3 bases, with 11 bases between. The CDR3 protein is CAISESKLSDTEAFF. The CDR3 DNA sequence: TGTGCCATCAGTGAGTCGAAATTGTCAGACACTGAAGCTTTCTTT.

The chain uses TRBV7-3 and TRBJ2-1; possibly TRBD2 for D (7 bases). The CDR3 runs to 16 residues. V shed 3 bases and J shed 6 bases, with 18 bases lying between them. CDR1 is SGHTA and CDR2 is FQGTGA in the germline V gene. The CDR3, as DNA: TGTGCCAGCAGCTTGTACGGGGGGCAGGGCCCCAATGAGCAGTTCTTC. Its protein product is CASSLYGGQGPNEQFF.

The chain uses TRBV4-3 and TRBJ1-5; no clear D. The V gene lost 2 bases and the J gene lost 5 bases, with 10 bases spanning the gap. The germline V gene has CDR1 LGHNA and CDR2 YSLEER. CDR3 length: 14 residues. CDR3 amino acids: CASSQRPNDQPQHF. In DNA, the CDR3 is TGCGCCAGCAGCCAACGACCTAACGATCAGCCCCAGCATTTT.

A single count supports this clonotype. Compared with germline, one end of the junction differs, possibly owing to a read error. The V gene is TRBV27, the J gene TRBJ2-7; D unclear. The CDR3 is 14 residues long. Germline assignment: CDR1 MNHEY and CDR2 SMNVEV (reference sequence). CDR3 sequence reads: CTSSQDKFPYEQYF. The CDR3 bases are TGTACCAGCAGTCAAGACAAGTTTCCCTACGAGCAGTACTTC.

V and J are TRBV10-3 and TRBJ2-5; 9 nucleotides align to TRBD1. The CDR3 totals 14 residues. The J segment lost 0 bases and the V segment lost 11 bases, leaving 7 bases of the junction unmatched. Germline values: CDR1 ENHRY, CDR2 SYGVKD. The CDR3 is CAYSGTGYQETQYF. In DNA, the CDR3 is TGTGCCTATTCCGGGACAGGGTACCAAGAGACCCAGTACTTC.